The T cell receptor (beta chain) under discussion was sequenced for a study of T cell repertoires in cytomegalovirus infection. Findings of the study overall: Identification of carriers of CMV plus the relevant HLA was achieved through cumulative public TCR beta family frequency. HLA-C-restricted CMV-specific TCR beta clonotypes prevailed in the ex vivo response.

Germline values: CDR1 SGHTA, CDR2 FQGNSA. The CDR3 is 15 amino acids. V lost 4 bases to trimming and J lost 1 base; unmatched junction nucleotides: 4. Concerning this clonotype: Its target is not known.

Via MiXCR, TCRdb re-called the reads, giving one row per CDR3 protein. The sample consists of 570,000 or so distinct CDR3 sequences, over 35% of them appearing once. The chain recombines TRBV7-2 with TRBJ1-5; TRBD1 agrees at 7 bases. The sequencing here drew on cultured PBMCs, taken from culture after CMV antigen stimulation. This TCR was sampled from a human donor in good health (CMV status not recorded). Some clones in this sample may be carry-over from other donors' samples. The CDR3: CASSSDRVSNQPQHF. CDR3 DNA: TGTGCCAGCAGCTCAGACAGGGTGAGCAATCAGCCCCAGCATTTT. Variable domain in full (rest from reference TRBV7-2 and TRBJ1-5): GAGVSQSPSNKVTEKGKDVELRCDPISGHTALYWYRQSLGQGLEFLIYFQGNSAPDKSGLPSDRFSAERTGGSVSTLTIQRTQQEDSAVYLCASSSDRVSNQPQHFGDGTRLSIL.